This T cell receptor beta chain originates from a study of CD8 T cells in Susac syndrome (dated by TCRdb to between 2018 and 2020). For context, the study as a whole: Whether CD8+ T cell activation and differentiation in Susac syndrome was antigen driven was tested using repertoire sequencing. CD8+ T cell repertoire clonality was compared between some 12 healthy donors, approximately 14 Susac syndrome patients and approximately 16 multiple sclerosis patients.

Here is what the overall study found, with its caveats: The number of individuals in the TCR sequencing and HLA analysis was acknowledged as relatively small.

Peripheral blood CD8+ and CD4+ T cells from healthy donors, Susac syndrome patients and multiple sclerosis patients were profiled using high-throughput TCR beta sequencing. The multiple sclerosis controls were treatment-naive patients who had stable or active relapsing-remitting disease and met the revised McDonald criteria. Bulk CD8+ and CD4+ T cells were purified by magnetic negative isolation, whereas CD8+ TEMRA cells were enriched by FACS. Blood was drawn into EDTA tubes, processed within 24 hours, and PBMCs were isolated by density gradient centrifugation. PBMCs intended for TCR sequencing were cryopreserved in liquid nitrogen and were subsequently thawed in a 37 degrees C water bath. The sorted or isolated CD4+, CD8+ and CD8+ TEMRA cells reached a purity of at least 90%. RNA was extracted using the RNeasy kit, and about 0.45 to 1 ug of the RNA was reverse transcribed with random hexamers. The immunoSEQ multiplex PCR assay, covering 54 Vbeta and 13 Jbeta segments, was used to amplify TCR beta CDR3 regions. PCR amplification bias was corrected by using a synthetic template baseline for primer optimization and computational correction. Under the source paper's analysis protocol: Reads were annotated to V, D and J genes according to IMGT and were analyzed with immunoSEQ Analyzer, with only productive sequences retained. Clonality was computed as one minus Shannon entropy normalized by log2 of the number of productive unique sequences. Public and private clones were assessed among the 100 most prevalent clones of each patient and control. Susac-specific clones were defined as absent from healthy and MS cohorts, around 1,000 published viral clones and other ImmuneACCESS disease sequences. TCRdb ran its own pipeline on the public reads, namely fastp trimming at Q25 and MiXCR clone calling, and kept in-frame beta chains. One record per CDR3 amino acid sequence lists the most common genes and DNA. These V and J calls derive from TCRdb rather than the authors' analysis. This sample lists some 300,000 distinct CDR3 sequences; about nine tenths were detected once. The ten largest clonotypes hold approximately 0.18% of the sample.

The germline ends are 13 bases apart after V is trimmed by 8 bases and J by 3 bases. From the germline V gene, CDR1 is SQVTM and CDR2 is ANQGSEA. Inclusive of the bounding cysteine and phenylalanine, the CDR3 is 13 residues long. The sequence is cut down to CDR3 DNA, 39 bases in frame from base 1. In regard to this clonotype: Which antigen it targets is not known. The sample holds no much larger clone one base away, and base qualities are not on file.

Input material: CD8+ T cells from PBMCs. Recombination connected TRBV29-1 to TRBJ2-2, and the D gene may be TRBD1, 6 bases matching. The origin of this receptor is a human donor with multiple sclerosis. The CDR3 here reads CSYPDRDTGELFF. The DNA sequence is given as TGCAGCTACCCGGACAGAGACACCGGGGAGCTGTTTTTT.